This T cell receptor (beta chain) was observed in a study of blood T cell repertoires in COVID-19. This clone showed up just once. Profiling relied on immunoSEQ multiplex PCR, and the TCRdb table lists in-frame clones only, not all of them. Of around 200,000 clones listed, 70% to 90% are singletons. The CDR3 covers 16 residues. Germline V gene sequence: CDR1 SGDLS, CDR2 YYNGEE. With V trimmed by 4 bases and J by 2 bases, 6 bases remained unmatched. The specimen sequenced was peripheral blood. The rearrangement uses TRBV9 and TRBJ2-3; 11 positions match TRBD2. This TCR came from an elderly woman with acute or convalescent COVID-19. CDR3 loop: CASSLGLADFTDTQYF. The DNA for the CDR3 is TGTGCCAGCAGCCTGGGACTAGCGGACTTCACAGATACGCAGTATTTT.